The source of this T cell receptor beta chain is a study of T cells after yellow fever vaccination. At the level of the study: Preparation used SMART-Seq v4 Ultra Low Input for the low-cell-number fractions. Study-wide findings and caveats: The presence of abundant clonotypes contaminating from the bulk population was possible in FACS-sorted repertoires. Weaker in magnitude, the secondary response showed a faster peak on day 5 versus 15.

As TCR cDNA was made by 5'RACE template switching, a universal primer site and UMIs were added. TCRdb used MiXCR to reprocess the 5' RACE reads, holding one entry per CDR3 protein. The sample contains approximately 74,000 distinct CDR3 sequences, approximately 5% of which appear only once. This clonotype was seen many times. Its antigen is currently unknown. CDR3 length equals 14 residues. This chain uses TRBV12-3 or TRBV12-4 with TRBJ2-3, with D maybe TRBD1 (5 bases). The sequencing here drew on CD4+ T cells sorted from PBMCs, taken approximately 16 days after the first yellow fever vaccination. The sequence derives from a man in his late teens or twenties who received the YFV17D yellow fever vaccine. CDR3 bases: TGTGCTAATGGACATGTGGGGATCACAGATACGCAGTATTTT. Amino acid sequence: CANGHVGITDTQYF.